This paragraph covers one T cell receptor (beta chain) sequence. Its antigen is undetermined. The data were obtained in a study of T cells in tuberculosis. Findings and limits, study-wide: Active tuberculosis patients had shorter CDR3-alpha; the beta difference was nonsignificant. A GMM-specific repertoire classifier reached roughly 90% accuracy, AUROC approximately 0.9.

V was trimmed by 0 bases and J by 5 bases, leaving 15 bases between them. CDR3 length: 16 residues. Germline assignment: CDR1 SGHRS and CDR2 YFSETQ. Specified time point: new active TB diagnosis, blood taken before or within 7 days of starting treatment. Positive smear microscopy and/or M. tuberculosis culture confirmed active disease. Each clinical donor contributed on average about 100,000 T cells from unsorted cryopreserved PBMC. This table comes from immunoSEQ multiplex PCR, and its TCRdb copy is limited to in-frame clones, with some not included. This table holds some 30,000 clones, about 82% found once.

The receptor's source is an adult with tuberculosis. The sample consisted of PBMCs, taken at tuberculosis diagnosis. The chain joins TRBV5-1 to TRBJ2-1; TRBD1 might be the D (5 bases). The CDR3 nucleotides are TGCGCCAGCAGCTTGGCCAGGGAAGGGGATGACAATGAGCAGTTCTTC. This encodes CASSLAREGDDNEQFF.